A selection of T cell receptor beta chains follows, all from one sample in a study of glioma-infiltrating T cells after dendritic cell vaccination. TCRdb keeps only in-frame clones here, not all; method: immunoSEQ multiplex PCR. This sample carries 90,000 to 140,000 clones, 90% of them seen once, and the ten largest clones take 2.7%. The sequences come from blood, collected after dendritic cell vaccination. These receptors were taken from a human donor with glioblastoma. Both conserved end residues are part of each CDR3. D genes are given only for firm matches. Some rows mark clone size as missing; the rest say once, few, many or name a class of expanded clone.

j_gene	v_gene	abundance	d_gene	len	CDR3aa	CDR3nt
TRBJ2-7	TRBV28	once	NA	11	CASRSIYEQYF	TGTGCCAGCCGAAGCATCTACGAGCAGTACTTC
TRBJ1-5	TRBV6-6	NA	TRBD1	16	CASSLPGQGVNQPQHF	TGTGCCAGCAGTTTGCCGGGACAGGGTGTCAATCAGCCCCAGCATTTT
TRBJ2-5	TRBV5-6	NA	NA	14	CASSLVGGQETQYF	TGTGCCAGCAGCTTGGTGGGGGGCCAAGAGACCCAGTACTTC
TRBJ2-5	TRBV30	NA	TRBD1	14	CATARQGARETQYF	TGTGCCACCGCAAGACAGGGGGCGCGTGAGACCCAGTACTTC
TRBJ1-1	TRBV7-8	NA	NA	14	CASSLDNDGGRAFF	TGTGCCAGCAGCTTAGATAATGATGGGGGCCGGGCTTTCTTT
TRBJ2-5	TRBV7-2	NA	NA	14	CASSFVAGAETQYF	TGTGCCAGCAGCTTCGTTGCGGGGGCAGAGACCCAGTACTTC
TRBJ2-7	TRBV6-1	NA	NA	13	CASSERVTYEQYF	TGTGCCAGCAGTGAACGGGTTACCTACGAGCAGTACTTC
TRBJ1-2	TRBV5-4	NA	NA	16	CASNPLGRGSNYGYTF	TGTGCCAGCAACCCCCTGGGGAGGGGATCTAACTATGGCTACACCTTC
TRBJ2-7	TRBV5-4	NA	NA	14	CASSLAGVAYEQYF	TGTGCCAGCAGCCTGGCAGGGGTGGCCTACGAGCAGTACTTC
TRBJ1-5	TRBV21-1	NA	NA	19	CASSTRRGQGGGCNQPQHF	TGTGCCAGCAGCACCCGAAGAGGACAGGGAGGTGGATGCAATCAGCCCCAGCATTTT
TRBJ1-4	TRBV10-3	NA	NA	12	CAIRGEDEKLFF	TGTGCCATCCGGGGTGAGGATGAAAAACTGTTTTTT
TRBJ2-7	TRBV16	NA	NA	14	CASSQTQGSYEQYF	TGTGCCAGCAGCCAAACCCAGGGCAGCTACGAGCAGTACTTC
TRBJ1-1	TRBV30	NA	TRBD1	14	CAWSGQGRNTEAFF	TGTGCCTGGAGTGGACAGGGAAGGAACACTGAAGCTTTCTTT
TRBJ1-2	TRBV7-9	once	NA	13	CASSLAGGYGYTF	TGTGCCAGCAGCTTAGCCGGAGGCTATGGCTACACCTTC
TRBJ1-2	TRBV10-3	NA	NA	11	CAISRGEGYTF	TGTGCCATCAGCAGGGGCGAGGGCTACACCTTC
TRBJ2-3	TRBV5-1	NA	TRBD2	17	CASSFAASGRAGGTQYF	TGCGCCAGCAGCTTCGCGGCTAGCGGGAGGGCAGGAGGCACGCAGTATTTT
TRBJ1-5	TRBV19	few	NA	19	CASSVAGVGGLASNQPQHF	TGTGCCAGTAGTGTTGCCGGTGTGGGGGGACTGGCTAGCAATCAGCCCCAGCATTTT
TRBJ1-2	TRBV2	few	TRBD1	13	CASTDRGLGGYTF	TGTGCCAGCACCGACAGGGGGCTAGGCGGCTACACCTTC
TRBJ2-7	TRBV6-1	NA	NA	14	CASSEVGDSYEQYF	TGTGCCAGCAGTGAAGTAGGAGATTCCTACGAGCAGTACTTC
TRBJ1-6	TRBV5-1	NA	TRBD1	16	CASSLGQGALNSPLHF	TGCGCCAGCAGCTTAGGACAGGGGGCCCTTAATTCACCCCTCCACTTT
TRBJ1-6	TRBV5-5	NA	NA	16	CASSLSPPGNNSPLHF	TGTGCCAGCAGCTTGTCCCCGCCAGGGAACAATTCACCCCTCCACTTT
TRBJ1-4	TRBV4-1	once	TRBD1	16	CASSDARGAGNEKLFF	TGCGCCAGCAGCGATGCCAGGGGGGCGGGTAATGAAAAACTGTTTTTT
TRBJ1-4	TRBV9	NA	NA	16	CASSVAPHSRNEKLFF	TGTGCCAGCAGCGTAGCTCCCCACAGCCGTAATGAAAAACTGTTTTTT
TRBJ2-5	TRBV5-4	NA	TRBD1	16	CASSSRQGSGTETQYF	TGTGCCAGCAGCTCCAGACAGGGGAGTGGTACAGAGACCCAGTACTTC
TRBJ1-2	TRBV28	NA	TRBD1	18	CASRIGQGASLINRGYTF	TGTGCCAGCAGGATCGGACAGGGGGCGTCTCTAATTAATCGGGGCTACACCTTC
TRBJ1-2	TRBV30	NA	NA	13	CAWRLKGNYGYTF	TGTGCCTGGAGACTAAAGGGGAACTATGGCTACACCTTC
TRBJ1-1	TRBV2	NA	TRBD1	16	CASTGKTGGLNTEAFF	TGTGCCAGCACCGGCAAGACAGGGGGCTTAAACACTGAAGCTTTCTTT
TRBJ2-1	TRBV29-1	NA	TRBD2	15	CSAPLAEISYNEQFF	TGCAGCGCTCCGCTAGCGGAGATCTCCTACAATGAGCAGTTCTTC
TRBJ2-3	TRBV2	NA	TRBD2	15	CASGGTSGATDTQYF	TGTGCCAGCGGCGGGACTAGCGGGGCCACAGATACGCAGTATTTT
TRBJ2-7	TRBV11-3	NA	TRBD2	15	CASSRGLAGSYEQYF	TGTGCCAGCAGCCGGGGACTAGCGGGATCCTACGAGCAGTACTTC
TRBJ2-7	TRBV7-9	NA	NA	14	CASSLEGSSYEQYF	TGTGCCAGCAGCTTAGAGGGGTCCTCCTACGAGCAGTACTTC
TRBJ2-1	TRBV10-3	NA	NA	13	CAISESWEHEQFF	TGTGCCATCAGTGAGTCGTGGGAGCATGAGCAGTTCTTC
TRBJ2-7	TRBV6-1	NA	NA	12	CASARASYEQYF	TGTGCCAGCGCCAGGGCCTCCTACGAGCAGTACTTC
TRBJ2-3	TRBV29-1	NA	TRBD1	13	CSVRQGAADTQYF	TGCAGCGTTCGACAGGGGGCCGCAGATACGCAGTATTTT
TRBJ1-2	TRBV29-1	NA	NA	11	CSVANRHGYTF	TGCAGCGTTGCTAATCGCCATGGCTACACCTTC
TRBJ1-4	TRBV5-1	NA	NA	15	CASSPGSALNEKLFF	TGCGCCAGCAGCCCCGGGAGCGCTCTTAATGAAAAACTGTTTTTT
TRBJ2-7	TRBV23-1	NA	NA	14	CASSLGGSPYEQYF	TGCGCCAGCAGCCTCGGGGGATCCCCCTACGAGCAGTACTTC
TRBJ2-5	TRBV5-1	NA	NA	15	CASSLGGTAQETQYF	TGCGCCAGCAGCTTGGGCGGGACAGCCCAAGAGACCCAGTACTTC
TRBJ1-2	TRBV10-1	NA	TRBD1	15	CASSAGTGVGGGYTF	TGCGCCAGCAGTGCCGGGACAGGGGTTGGCGGAGGCTACACCTTC
TRBJ2-2	TRBV9	NA	NA	11	CASSTGRELFF	TGTGCCAGCTCCACCGGGAGGGAGCTGTTTTTT
TRBJ2-7	TRBV19	NA	TRBD1	15	CASSKPGQGADEQYF	TGTGCCAGTAGTAAGCCGGGACAGGGGGCCGACGAGCAGTACTTC
TRBJ1-1	TRBV15	NA	NA	16	CATREGDGNRYTEAFF	TGTGCCACCAGAGAGGGGGACGGCAATCGGTACACTGAAGCTTTCTTT
TRBJ2-5	TRBV2	NA	NA	15	CASSPGARNQETQYF	TGTGCCAGCAGCCCGGGAGCGCGTAACCAAGAGACCCAGTACTTC
TRBJ2-5	TRBV10-3	NA	NA	13	CAISEFTKETQYF	TGTGCCATCAGTGAGTTTACTAAAGAGACCCAGTACTTC
TRBJ2-3	TRBV4-1	NA	NA	13	CASSQGMTPRQYF	TGCGCCAGCAGCCAAGGGATGACTCCTAGACAGTATTTT
TRBJ2-2	TRBV5-4	NA	TRBD2	17	CASSLAGLAANTGELFF	TGTGCCAGCAGCTTGGCCGGACTAGCGGCGAACACCGGGGAGCTGTTTTTT
TRBJ2-1	TRBV4-2	NA	NA	14	CASSQGQTSNEQFF	TGTGCCAGCAGCCAAGGACAGACAAGCAATGAGCAGTTCTTC
TRBJ1-4	TRBV19	NA	TRBD1	17	CASTGDRGGSTNEKLFF	TGTGCCAGTACCGGAGACAGGGGTGGGTCAACTAATGAAAAACTGTTTTTT
TRBJ1-2	TRBV5-1	NA	TRBD1	14	CASSTGTEFYGYTF	TGCGCCAGCTCTACCGGGACAGAGTTCTATGGCTACACCTTC
TRBJ1-2	TRBV5-1	once	NA	14	CASSLGDTNYGYTF	TGCGCCAGCAGCTTGGGGGACACCAACTATGGCTACACCTTC
TRBJ2-7	TRBV5-1	NA	TRBD2	14	CASSSLAGAYEQYF	TGCGCCAGCAGCTCCTTAGCGGGAGCGTACGAGCAGTACTTC
TRBJ2-7	TRBV10-2	NA	NA	16	CASILLELYEQLAQYF	TGCGCCAGCATCCTTCTAGAACTGTACGAGCAGTTGGCGCAGTACTTC
TRBJ2-7	TRBV7-2	NA	NA	14	CASSLLPGAYEQYF	TGTGCCAGCAGCTTACTGCCAGGGGCCTACGAGCAGTACTTC
TRBJ2-7	TRBV7-2	NA	NA	17	CASSLANQGNGAYEQYF	TGTGCCAGCAGCTTAGCCAATCAGGGAAACGGAGCCTACGAGCAGTACTTC
TRBJ2-2	TRBV2	NA	NA	14	CASSEQGFTGELFF	TGTGCCAGCAGTGAACAGGGCTTCACCGGGGAGCTGTTTTTT
TRBJ2-7	TRBV2	NA	TRBD1	16	CASSGETGGPSYEQYF	TGTGCCAGCAGTGGAGAGACAGGGGGCCCATCCTACGAGCAGTACTTC
TRBJ2-3	TRBV5-1	NA	TRBD1	15	CASSAGTGWTDTQYF	TGCGCCAGCAGCGCCGGGACAGGGTGGACAGATACGCAGTATTTT
TRBJ1-1	TRBV9	NA	TRBD1	14	CASSVGQGSSEAFF	TGTGCCAGCAGCGTCGGACAGGGTAGCTCTGAAGCTTTCTTT
TRBJ1-3	TRBV30	few	NA	14	CAWMSWRSGNTIYF	TGTGCCTGGATGAGTTGGAGATCTGGAAACACCATATATTTT